A selection of T cell receptor beta chains follows, all from one sample in a study of shared clonotypes between healthy human individuals. Clones were read by immunoSEQ multiplex PCR, and TCRdb kept only the in-frame ones, dropping some. The sample shows about 600,000 clones, 98% of them seen only once. Sequenced input: naive CD8+ T cells sorted from blood. These receptors originate from a man aged 30 to 45 in good health. Both conserved end residues are part of each CDR3. The D gene is left open where the match is weak. The size entry is marked missing in some rows and otherwise reads once, few, many or a size class.

CAISESLTSGSNNEQFF TGTGCCATCAGTGAGTCTCTAACTAGCGGGAGTAACAATGAGCAGTTCTTC TRBD2 17 TRBV10-3 . TRBJ2-1
CASSLSLAGDEQYF TGTGCCAGCAGTTTATCCCTAGCCGGGGACGAGCAGTACTTC . 14 TRBV27 . TRBJ2-7
CASSPRDGRSYEQYF TGTGCCAGCAGCCCTAGGGACGGAAGATCCTACGAGCAGTACTTC . 15 TRBV7-9 . TRBJ2-7
CASSPTGVGNTIYF TGTGCCAGCAGCCCCACAGGGGTTGGAAACACCATATATTTT TRBD1 14 TRBV7-8 . TRBJ1-3
CASSPVHTPGLADYNEQFF TGTGCCAGCAGCCCAGTGCACACACCGGGACTAGCGGATTACAATGAGCAGTTCTTC TRBD2 19 TRBV13 once TRBJ2-1
CASSVNTGTIGDEKLFF TGTGCCAGCAGCGTAAATACGGGGACAATCGGGGATGAAAAACTGTTTTTT . 17 TRBV9 . TRBJ1-4
CSVNTGTYEQYF TGCAGCGTTAACACGGGTACCTACGAGCAGTACTTC . 12 TRBV29-1 . TRBJ2-7
CASSSYPTGGYGYTF TGTGCCAGCAGCTCTTACCCAACAGGGGGATATGGCTACACCTTC TRBD1 15 TRBV7-9 . TRBJ1-2
CASSRGTPYEQYF TGTGCCAGCAGCCGGGGCACGCCCTACGAGCAGTACTTC . 13 TRBV5-4 once TRBJ2-7
CASSPGQGAYEQYF TGCGCCAGCAGTCCCGGACAGGGGGCCTACGAGCAGTACTTC TRBD1 14 TRBV4-1 . TRBJ2-7
CASSWTGGNEQFF TGTGCCAGCAGTTGGACAGGGGGCAATGAGCAGTTCTTC TRBD1 13 TRBV6-6 . TRBJ2-1
CASSLHDQNTEAFF TGTGCCAGCAGCTTGCACGACCAGAACACTGAAGCTTTCTTT . 14 TRBV7-3 . TRBJ1-1